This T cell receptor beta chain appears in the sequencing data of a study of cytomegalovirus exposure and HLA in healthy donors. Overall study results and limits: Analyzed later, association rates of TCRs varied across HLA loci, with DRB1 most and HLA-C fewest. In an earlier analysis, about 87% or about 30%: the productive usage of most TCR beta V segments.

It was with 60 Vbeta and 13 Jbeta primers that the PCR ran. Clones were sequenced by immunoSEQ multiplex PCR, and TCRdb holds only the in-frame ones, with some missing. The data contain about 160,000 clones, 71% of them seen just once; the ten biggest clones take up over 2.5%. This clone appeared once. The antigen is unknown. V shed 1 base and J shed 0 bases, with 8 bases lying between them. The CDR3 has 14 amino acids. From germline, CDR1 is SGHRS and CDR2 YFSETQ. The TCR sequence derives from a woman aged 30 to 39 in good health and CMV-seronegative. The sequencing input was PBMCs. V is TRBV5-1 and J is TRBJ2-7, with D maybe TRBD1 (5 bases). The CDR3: CASSLSGISYEQYF. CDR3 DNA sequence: TGCGCCAGCAGCTTGTCAGGGATCTCCTACGAGCAGTACTTC.